A single sample is the source of the 8 T cell receptor beta chains below, sequenced in a study of Graves' ophthalmopathy and Graves' hyperthyroidism (dated 2018 in TCRdb). Reads for this sample came from an Illumina HiSeq 2000. For repertoire sequencing, TCR beta CDR3 regions were amplified from RNA transcripts. HTBI primers and the Qiagen OneStep RT-PCR kit were used in a first-round RT-PCR, which was followed by a second-round multiplex PCR, size selection and purification. The raw public data were reprocessed by TCRdb itself: fastp quality trimming at Q25, MiXCR clonotype calling, in-frame beta chains only. For every CDR3 protein sequence, its rows merge into one entry that carries the most common genes and DNA. The sample includes over 150,000 distinct CDR3 sequences, with 30% to 45% observed a single time. Together, the top ten hold around 5.8% of the sample. Sequencing was carried out using peripheral blood. The source is a woman aged 40 to 49 with Graves' ophthalmopathy. Donor details come from another sample of the same person, matched by shared clones.

This clonotype was seen at least ten times. The V and J genes are TRBV2 and TRBJ1-5, with D maybe TRBD1 (5 bases). This CDR3 has 14 amino acids. Trimming stripped 3 bases from V and 3 bases from J, with 9 bases between. Germline CDR1 SNHLY, CDR2 FYNNEI. The CDR3 bases are TGTGCCAGCAGTGACCAGGGTATCAATCAGCCCCAGCATTTT. Translation: CASSDQGINQPQHF.

Many counts were recorded for this clonotype. This chain links TRBV29-1 with TRBJ2-2; the D is unclear. Trimming took off 4 bases at V and 4 bases at J, with 7 bases between the two ends. Germline loops: CDR1 SQVTM, CDR2 ANQGSEA. The CDR3 loop spans 12 amino acids. CDR3 nucleotides: TGCAGCGTTGGGTGGGGCACCGGGGAGCTGTTTTTT. Protein: CSVGWGTGELFF.

The chain couples TRBV19 to TRBJ1-2; D ambiguous. Germline V gene data show CDR1 as LNHDA and CDR2 as SQIVND (reference sequence). Trimming took off 6 bases at V and 1 base at J, with 12 bases between the two ends. The CDR3 loop spans 14 amino acids. The CDR3 region is CASSLDAINYGYTF. The DNA for the CDR3 is TGTGCCAGTAGCCTAGACGCGATTAACTATGGCTACACCTTC.

Ten or more counts support this clonotype. The chain employs TRBV12-3 or TRBV12-4 and TRBJ2-5, with 7 bases lining up with TRBD2. The V segment lost 5 bases and the J segment 3 bases; nucleotides outside the gene matches: 6. The CDR3 sequence is 14 residues long. DNA of the CDR3: TGTGCCAGCAGTCCCGCGGCGGGAGAAGAGACCCAGTACTTC. It specifies CASSPAAGEETQYF.

The genes are TRBV7-2 and TRBJ1-1; 9 positions match TRBD1. The CDR3 covers 14 residues. Germline CDR1 SGHTA, CDR2 FQGNSA. The trim removed 5 bases at V and 5 bases at J, leaving 6 bases unmatched. This chain's CDR3 is CASSQWGQGTEAFF. The CDR3 DNA sequence: TGTGCCAGCAGCCAGTGGGGACAGGGAACTGAAGCTTTCTTT.

This clonotype occurred many times. The V gene is TRBV19, the J gene TRBJ2-4, with 7 bases matching TRBD2. The germline V gene has CDR1 LNHDA and CDR2 SQIVND (reference sequence). This CDR3 is built from 15 residues. The V gene end was trimmed by 5 bases and the J gene end by 3 bases; junction bases not matched to a gene: 7. CDR3 in amino acids: CASSSPGLLKNIQYF. The CDR3 DNA follows: TGTGCCAGTAGTTCCCCGGGACTACTCAAAAACATTCAGTACTTC.

This clonotype was seen many times. The chain is built from TRBV11-2 and TRBJ1-1; 10 nucleotides align to TRBD1. This CDR3 is built from 17 residues. Trimming at V came to 0 bases and at J to 1 base, leaving 5 bases not matched to a gene. Germline CDR1 and CDR2: SGHAT and FQNNGV. The CDR3 is CASSLDGTGASNTEAFF. The DNA for the CDR3 is TGTGCCAGCAGCTTAGACGGGACAGGGGCCTCGAACACTGAAGCTTTCTTT.

This chain links TRBV28 with TRBJ1-2; no definite D call. Trimming removed 3 bases from V and 1 base from J, with 6 bases in between. CDR1 and CDR2 from the germline V gene are MDHEN and SYDVKM. The CDR3 length is 13 residues. The CDR3 loop reads CASSFDLNYGYTF. CDR3 bases: TGTGCCAGCAGTTTCGACCTTAACTATGGCTACACCTTC.